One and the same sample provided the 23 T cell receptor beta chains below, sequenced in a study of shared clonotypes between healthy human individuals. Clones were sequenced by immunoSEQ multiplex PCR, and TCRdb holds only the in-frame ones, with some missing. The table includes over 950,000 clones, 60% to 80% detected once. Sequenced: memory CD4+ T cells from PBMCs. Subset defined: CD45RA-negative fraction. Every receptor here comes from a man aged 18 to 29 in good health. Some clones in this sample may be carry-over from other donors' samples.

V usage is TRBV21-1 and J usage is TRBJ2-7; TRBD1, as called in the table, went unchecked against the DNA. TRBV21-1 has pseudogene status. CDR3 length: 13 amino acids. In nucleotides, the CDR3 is TGTGCCCCTCCGGGGGCAGGGGGGCCCGAGCAGTACTTC. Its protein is CAPPGAGGPEQYF.

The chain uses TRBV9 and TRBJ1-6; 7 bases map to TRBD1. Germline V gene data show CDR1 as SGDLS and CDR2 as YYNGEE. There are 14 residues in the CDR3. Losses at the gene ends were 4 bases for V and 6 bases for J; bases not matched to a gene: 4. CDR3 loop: CASSRGQLNSPLHF. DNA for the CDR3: TGTGCCAGCAGCAGGGGGCAGCTTAATTCACCCCTCCACTTT.

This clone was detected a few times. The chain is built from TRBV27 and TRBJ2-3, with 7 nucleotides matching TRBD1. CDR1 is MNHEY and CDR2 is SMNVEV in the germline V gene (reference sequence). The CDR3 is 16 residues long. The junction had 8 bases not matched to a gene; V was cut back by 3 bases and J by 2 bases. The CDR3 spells CASSLAGTAYTDTQYF. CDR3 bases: TGTGCCAGCAGTTTGGCCGGGACAGCCTACACAGATACGCAGTATTTT.

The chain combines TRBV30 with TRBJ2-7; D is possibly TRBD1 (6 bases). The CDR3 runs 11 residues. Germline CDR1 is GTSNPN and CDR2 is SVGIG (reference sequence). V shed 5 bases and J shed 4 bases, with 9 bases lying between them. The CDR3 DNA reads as TGTGCCTGGGTGGGGGCGTACGAGCAGTACTTC. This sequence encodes CAWVGAYEQYF.

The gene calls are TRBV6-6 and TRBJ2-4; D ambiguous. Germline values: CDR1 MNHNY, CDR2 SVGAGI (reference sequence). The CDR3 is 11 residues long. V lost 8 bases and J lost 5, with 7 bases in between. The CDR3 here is CASRRENIQYF. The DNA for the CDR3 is TGTGCCAGCCGAAGGGAAAACATTCAGTACTTC.

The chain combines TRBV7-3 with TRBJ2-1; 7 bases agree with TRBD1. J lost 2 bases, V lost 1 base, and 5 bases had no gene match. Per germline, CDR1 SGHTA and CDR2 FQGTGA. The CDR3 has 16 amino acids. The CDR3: CASSLKGTVTYNEQFF. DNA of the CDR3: TGTGCCAGCAGCTTAAAGGGGACAGTTACCTACAATGAGCAGTTCTTC. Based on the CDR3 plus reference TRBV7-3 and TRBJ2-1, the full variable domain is GAGVSQTPSNKVTEKGKYVELRCDPISGHTALYWYRQSLGQGPEFLIYFQGTGAADDSGLPNDRFFAVRPEGSVSTLKIQRTERGDSAVYLCASSLKGTVTYNEQFFGPGTRLTVL.

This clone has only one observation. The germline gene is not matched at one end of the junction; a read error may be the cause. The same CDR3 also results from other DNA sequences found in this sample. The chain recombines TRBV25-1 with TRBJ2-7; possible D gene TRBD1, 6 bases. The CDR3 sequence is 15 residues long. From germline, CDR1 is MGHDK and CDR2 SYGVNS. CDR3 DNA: TGTGCCAGCAGTCCCCAGACAGGTCCCGGATACGAGCAATACTTC. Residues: CASSPQTGPGYEQYF.

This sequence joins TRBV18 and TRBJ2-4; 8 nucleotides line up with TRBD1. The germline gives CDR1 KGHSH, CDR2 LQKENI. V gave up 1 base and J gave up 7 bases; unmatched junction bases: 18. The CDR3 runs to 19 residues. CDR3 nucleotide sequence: TGTGCCAGCTCACCACTTCTGTCAGGGGGCGCGGGCGATCAGAACATTCAGTACTTC. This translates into CASSPLLSGGAGDQNIQYF.

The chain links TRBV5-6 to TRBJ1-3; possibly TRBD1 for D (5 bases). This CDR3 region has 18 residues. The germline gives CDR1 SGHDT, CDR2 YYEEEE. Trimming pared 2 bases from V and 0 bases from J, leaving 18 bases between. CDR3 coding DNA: TGTGCCAGCAGCTTATTCGACGGACAACTAAACTCTGGAAACACCATATATTTT. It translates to CASSLFDGQLNSGNTIYF.

CDR3 protein: CAWSQGGFTTNEKLFF. The CDR3 region has the DNA TGTGCCTGGTCGCAGGGAGGGTTTACAACTAATGAAAAACTGTTTTTT. The chain joins TRBV30 to TRBJ1-4; TRBD1 is a possible D gene (5 bases). Germline V lookup: CDR1 GTSNPN, CDR2 SVGIG (reference sequence). This CDR3 spans 16 amino acids. V was cut by 5 bases and J by 0 bases, with 16 bases left in between.

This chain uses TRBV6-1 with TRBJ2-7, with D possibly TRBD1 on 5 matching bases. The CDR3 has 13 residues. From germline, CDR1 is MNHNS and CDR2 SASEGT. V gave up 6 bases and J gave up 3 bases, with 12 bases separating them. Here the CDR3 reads CASSDLDSYEQYF. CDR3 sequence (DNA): TGTGCCAGCAGCGATTTAGACAGCTACGAGCAGTACTTC.

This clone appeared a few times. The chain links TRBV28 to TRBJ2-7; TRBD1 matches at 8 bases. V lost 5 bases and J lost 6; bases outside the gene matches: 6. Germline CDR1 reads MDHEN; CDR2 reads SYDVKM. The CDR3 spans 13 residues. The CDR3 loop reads CASSRTGFGEQYF. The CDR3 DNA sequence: TGTGCCAGCAGTCGGACAGGGTTCGGCGAGCAGTACTTC.

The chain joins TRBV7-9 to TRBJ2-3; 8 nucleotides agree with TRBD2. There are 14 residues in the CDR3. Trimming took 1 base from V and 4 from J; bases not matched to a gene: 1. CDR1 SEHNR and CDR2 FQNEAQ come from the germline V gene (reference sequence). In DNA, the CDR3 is TGTGCCAGCAGCTTAGACGGGAGGGCAGATACGCAGTATTTT. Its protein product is CASSLDGRADTQYF.

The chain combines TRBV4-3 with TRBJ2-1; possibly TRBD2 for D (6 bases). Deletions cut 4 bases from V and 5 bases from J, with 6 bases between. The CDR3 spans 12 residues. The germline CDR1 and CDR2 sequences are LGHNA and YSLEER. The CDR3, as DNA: TGCGCCAGCAGCCGGGGGGACAATGAGCAGTTCTTC. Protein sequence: CASSRGDNEQFF.

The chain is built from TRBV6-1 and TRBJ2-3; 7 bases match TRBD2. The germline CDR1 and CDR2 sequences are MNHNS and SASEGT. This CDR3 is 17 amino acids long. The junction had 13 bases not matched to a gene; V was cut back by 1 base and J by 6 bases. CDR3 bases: TGTGCCAGCAGTGAAGTTGGGACTACCCAATGGAGGGATACGCAGTATTTT. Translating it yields CASSEVGTTQWRDTQYF.

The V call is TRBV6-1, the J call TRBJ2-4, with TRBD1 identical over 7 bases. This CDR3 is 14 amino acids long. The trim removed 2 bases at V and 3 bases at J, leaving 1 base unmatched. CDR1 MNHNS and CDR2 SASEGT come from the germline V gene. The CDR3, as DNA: TGTGCCAGCAGTGAATCAGGGGGCAAAAACATTCAGTACTTC. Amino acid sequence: CASSESGGKNIQYF.

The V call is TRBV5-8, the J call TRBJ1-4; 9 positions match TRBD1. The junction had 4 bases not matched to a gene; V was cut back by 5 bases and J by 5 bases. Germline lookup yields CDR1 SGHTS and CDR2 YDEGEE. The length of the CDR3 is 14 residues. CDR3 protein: CASSPGQGNEKLFF. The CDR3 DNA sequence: TGTGCCAGCAGTCCCGGACAGGGGAATGAAAAACTGTTTTTT.

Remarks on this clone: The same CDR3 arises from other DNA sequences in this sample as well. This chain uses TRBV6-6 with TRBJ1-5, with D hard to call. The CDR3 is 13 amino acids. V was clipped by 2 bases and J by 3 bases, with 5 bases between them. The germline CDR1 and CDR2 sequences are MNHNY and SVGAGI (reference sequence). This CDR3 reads CASSYAVNQPQHF. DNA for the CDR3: TGTGCCAGCAGTTACGCCGTCAATCAGCCCCAGCATTTT.

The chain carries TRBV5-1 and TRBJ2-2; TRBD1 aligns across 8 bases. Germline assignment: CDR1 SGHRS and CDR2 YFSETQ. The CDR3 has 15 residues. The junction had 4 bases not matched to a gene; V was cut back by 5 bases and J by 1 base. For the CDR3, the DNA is TGCGCCAGCAGGGGGGACAGGATGAACACCGGGGAGCTGTTTTTT. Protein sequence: CASRGDRMNTGELFF.

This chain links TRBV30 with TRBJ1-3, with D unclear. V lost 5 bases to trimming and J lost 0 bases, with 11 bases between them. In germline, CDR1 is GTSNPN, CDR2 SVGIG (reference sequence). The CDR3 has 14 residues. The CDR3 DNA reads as TGTGCCTGGGCAATCACGGGCTCTGGAAACACCATATATTTT. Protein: CAWAITGSGNTIYF.

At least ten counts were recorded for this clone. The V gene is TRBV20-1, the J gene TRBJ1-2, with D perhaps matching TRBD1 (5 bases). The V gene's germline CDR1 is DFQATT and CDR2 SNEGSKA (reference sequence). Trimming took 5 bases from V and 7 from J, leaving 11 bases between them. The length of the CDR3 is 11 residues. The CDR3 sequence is CSADRQPGYTF. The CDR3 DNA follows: TGCAGTGCTGACCGACAGCCTGGCTACACCTTC.

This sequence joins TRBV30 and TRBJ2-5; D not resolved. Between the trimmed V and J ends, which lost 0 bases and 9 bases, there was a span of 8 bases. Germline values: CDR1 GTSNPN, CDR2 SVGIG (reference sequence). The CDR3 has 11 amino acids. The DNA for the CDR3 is TGTGCCTGGAGTGTACAAACTCCCCAGTACTTC. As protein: CAWSVQTPQYF.

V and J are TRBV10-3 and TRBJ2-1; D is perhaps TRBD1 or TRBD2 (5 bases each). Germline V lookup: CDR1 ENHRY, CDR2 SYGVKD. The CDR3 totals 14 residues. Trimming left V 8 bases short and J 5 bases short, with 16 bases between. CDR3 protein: CAIRGPGANNEQFF. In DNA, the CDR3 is TGTGCCATCCGGGGACCTGGGGCGAACAATGAGCAGTTCTTC.